These 21 T cell receptor beta chains were sequenced from one sample in a study of blood T cells in healthy people across ages. Combining a sample-barcoded 5' primer with a J-beta primer mix, a second PCR ran for 7 to 11 cycles. TCRdb recomputed calls from the 5' RACE reads with MiXCR, one row per CDR3 protein. The sample holds approximately 2,000,000 distinct CDR3 sequences; roughly two fifths are singletons and the top ten take 23%. The sample comprised blood. The origin of the receptors is a human donor in good health.

The rearrangement uses TRBV6-1 and TRBJ1-2; no definite D call. Germline V lookup: CDR1 MNHNS, CDR2 SASEGT. Between the trimmed V and J ends, which lost 7 bases and 6 bases, there was a span of 9 bases. The CDR3 is made up of 11 amino acids. The CDR3 coding sequence is TGTGCCAGCATCCAAACGAATGGCTACACCTTC. Amino acid sequence: CASIQTNGYTF.

The rearrangement joins TRBV2 to TRBJ2-7, with D possibly TRBD1 on 5 matching bases. From germline, CDR1 is SNHLY and CDR2 FYNNEI. V lost 3 bases and J 3 bases, leaving 12 bases between the germline ends. The CDR3 length is 14 residues. The CDR3 DNA is TGTGCCAGCAGTGATGACAGAGTAAGCTACGAGCAGTACTTC. It yields the protein CASSDDRVSYEQYF.

The rearrangement links TRBV4-3 to TRBJ2-6, with 10 positions matching TRBD1. This CDR3 has 18 residues. Germline V gives CDR1 LGHNA, CDR2 YSLEER. J lost 3 bases, V lost 0 bases, and 5 bases had no gene match. DNA of the CDR3: TGCGCCAGCAGCCAAGAGGGACAGGGGATAGTTGGGGCCAACGTCCTGACTTTC. Its translation: CASSQEGQGIVGANVLTF.

The V and J genes are TRBV29-1 and TRBJ1-2; D gene uncertain. Germline CDR1 SQVTM, CDR2 ANQGSEA. V gave up 7 bases and J gave up 5 bases, with 17 bases separating them. There are 13 residues in the CDR3. CDR3 in DNA: TGCAGCGCCCGGACGCCCGACGGGTATGGCTACACCTTC. This translates into CSARTPDGYGYTF.

The chain uses TRBV27 and TRBJ2-3; TRBD2 aligns across 7 bases. Germline CDR1 MNHEY, CDR2 SMNVEV (reference sequence). The CDR3 extends over 15 amino acids. Germline trimming cut 8 bases from V and 2 bases from J; bases unmatched to any gene: 10. The DNA for the CDR3 is TGTGCCAGCGGGACTATCGGCGCCTACACAGATACGCAGTATTTT. Encoded protein: CASGTIGAYTDTQYF.

This clonotype was counted a few times. This chain uses TRBV11-2 with TRBJ2-2; D perhaps matches TRBD1 (6 bases). Trimming shortened V by 6 bases and J by 5 bases, and 19 bases separated the two germline ends. Per the germline V gene, CDR1 is SGHAT and CDR2 is FQNNGV. CDR3 size: 16 residues. CDR3 residues: CASREPGQPRTGELFF. In nucleotides, the CDR3 is TGTGCCAGCAGGGAGCCGGGACAACCTCGGACCGGGGAGCTGTTTTTT. Variable domain in full (rest from reference TRBV11-2 and TRBJ2-2): EAGVAQSPRYKIIEKRQSVAFWCNPISGHATLYWYQQILGQGPKLLIQFQNNGVVDDSQLPKDRFSAERLKGVDSTLKIQPAKLEDSAVYLCASREPGQPRTGELFFGEGSRLTVL.

The J gene is TRBJ2-3, the V gene TRBV2; maybe TRBD1 (6 bases). V was clipped by 7 bases and J by 5 bases, with 22 bases between them. The CDR3 runs to 16 residues. Germline values: CDR1 SNHLY, CDR2 FYNNEI. The CDR3 DNA reads TGTGCCAGCACCAAAGGACAGACTCTCGTGGGAGATACGCAGTATTTT. This translates into CASTKGQTLVGDTQYF.

This clonotype occurred a few times. This chain uses TRBV28 with TRBJ2-4; 7 bases align to TRBD1. CDR1 is MDHEN and CDR2 is SYDVKM in the germline V gene. V lost 10 bases and J lost 8; bases outside the gene matches: 8. The CDR3 is made up of 12 amino acids. The CDR3 loop is CATGGQADIQYF. The DNA of the CDR3 is TGTGCCACCGGCGGACAGGCGGACATTCAGTACTTC.

The CDR3 nucleotides read TGCAGTGCTAGAGATGTGGGATTATTCTCCTACGAGCAGTACTTC. It yields the protein CSARDVGLFSYEQYF. The chain recombines TRBV20-1 with TRBJ2-7; D is ambiguous. From germline, CDR1 is DFQATT and CDR2 SNEGSKA (reference sequence). V gave up 0 bases and J gave up 0 bases, with 12 bases separating them. The CDR3 is made up of 15 amino acids.

In its sample, this clonotype was seen a few times. This rearrangement joins TRBV14 to TRBJ2-4; no clear D. With 3 bases removed from V and 2 bases from J, the gap between germline ends came to 5 bases. The CDR3 length is 13 residues. Germline V gives CDR1 SGHDN, CDR2 FVKESK. CDR3 DNA: TGTGCCAGCAGCCACGGATCCAAAAACATTCAGTACTTC. This translates into CASSHGSKNIQYF.

The rearrangement uses TRBV24-1 and TRBJ1-6; tentatively, D is TRBD1 (5 bases). The CDR3 spans 13 residues. With 4 bases removed from V and 7 bases from J, the gap between germline ends came to 7 bases. Germline CDR1 reads KGHDR; CDR2 reads SFDVKD. This CDR3 reads CATSETANSPLHF. CDR3 nucleotides: TGTGCCACCAGTGAGACAGCCAATTCACCCCTCCACTTT.

As concerns this clonotype: The junction shows a germline mismatch at one end, possibly a read error. V usage is TRBV9 and J usage is TRBJ1-5; no firm D call. The CDR3 spans 15 residues. Germline CDR1 SGDLS, CDR2 YYNGEE. CDR3 bases: TGTGCCAGCAACGTAGACGGTCATAGCAATCAGCCCCAGCATTTT. It specifies CASNVDGHSNQPQHF. Looking up the rest from reference TRBV9 and TRBJ1-5 gives the full variable domain: DSGVTQTPKHLITATGQRVTLRCSPRSGDLSVYWYQQSLDQGLQFLIQYYNGEERAKGNILERFSAQQFPDLHSELNLSSLELGDSALYFCASNVDGHSNQPQHFGDGTRLSIL.

The V call is TRBV6-2 or TRBV6-3, the J call TRBJ2-7; the match to TRBD1 covers 7 bases. Germline V gene lookup returns CDR1 MNHEY and CDR2 SVGEGT. The CDR3 is made up of 17 amino acids. Germline trimming cut 4 bases from V and 2 bases from J; bases unmatched to any gene: 14. CDR3 coding DNA: TGTGCCAGCAGTTTGGGTATAATGGGACAGAATGCCTACGAGCAGTACTTC. Translated: CASSLGIMGQNAYEQYF.

The chain links TRBV4-1 to TRBJ2-7, with 9 bases aligning to TRBD2. The length of the CDR3 is 15 residues. Germline loops: CDR1 MGHRA, CDR2 YSYEKL. The junction had 5 bases not matched to a gene; V was cut back by 1 base and J by 4 bases. CDR3 DNA sequence: TGCGCCAGCAGCCAAGTGTCGAGCGGGGGGTACGAGCAGTACTTC. Residues: CASSQVSSGGYEQYF.

V and J are TRBV14 and TRBJ2-5; D may be TRBD1 or TRBD2 (5 bases each). V gave up 1 base and J gave up 7 bases, with 19 bases separating them. CDR3 size: 16 residues. CDR1 and CDR2 from the germline V gene are SGHDN and FVKESK. In DNA, the CDR3 is TGTGCCAGCAGCCAAGCTTCAGGGACCCTCTCTGGGACCCAGTACTTC. Translating it yields CASSQASGTLSGTQYF.

The chain is built from TRBV5-6 and TRBJ2-3; D is uncertain. Germline CDR1 reads SGHDT; CDR2 reads YYEEEE. V lost 1 base, J lost 0 bases, and 15 bases lay in between. CDR3 length: 17 residues. The CDR3 DNA is TGTGCCAGCAGCTTGAGTCTGGCGAGCACTAGCACAGATACGCAGTATTTT. Protein: CASSLSLASTSTDTQYF.

The gene calls are TRBV5-1 and TRBJ1-4; D is perhaps TRBD1 (6 bases). Germline V gene sequence: CDR1 SGHRS, CDR2 YFSETQ. V lost 0 bases and J lost 0, with 9 bases in between. The CDR3 is 16 residues long. The CDR3 sequence is CASSLAGQPTNEKLFF. The CDR3 DNA reads as TGCGCCAGCAGCTTGGCCGGACAGCCAACTAATGAAAAACTGTTTTTT.

In its sample, this clonotype was seen a few times. The rearrangement joins TRBV29-1 to TRBJ1-4, with a weak D call TRBD1 (6 bases). Germline lookup yields CDR1 SQVTM and CDR2 ANQGSEA. Between the trimmed V and J ends, which lost 7 bases and 3 bases, there was a span of 9 bases. This CDR3 has 12 amino acids. The CDR3, as DNA: TGCAGCGCACAGGGCCCTAATGAAAAACTGTTTTTT. It encodes CSAQGPNEKLFF.

The chain couples TRBV20-1 to TRBJ2-5, with D maybe TRBD1 (6 bases). The J call is uncertain, as TRBJ2-7 better fits the DNA end. From germline, CDR1 is DFQATT and CDR2 SNEGSKA (reference sequence). The CDR3 length is 12 residues. CDR3 sequence: CSASDRPYEQYF. The CDR3 region has the DNA TGCAGTGCTTCGGACAGACCCTACGAGCAGTACTTC.

This rearrangement joins TRBV20-1 to TRBJ1-1; TRBD1 might be the D (5 bases). In germline, CDR1 is DFQATT, CDR2 SNEGSKA (reference sequence). V lost 5 bases, J lost 1 base, and 11 bases lay in between. CDR3 length: 13 amino acids. The DNA of the CDR3 is TGCAGTGCTCCCAGGGTGGGGAACACTGAAGCTTTCTTT. Protein: CSAPRVGNTEAFF.

The chain links TRBV7-9 to TRBJ2-7; D not certain. Trimming stripped 1 base from V and 6 bases from J, with 16 bases between. The CDR3 is 15 residues long. Germline CDR1 is SEHNR and CDR2 is FQNEAQ (reference sequence). The CDR3 coding sequence is TGTGCCAGCAGCTTAGGATTAGAGCCGACGGCCGAGCAGTACTTC. It encodes CASSLGLEPTAEQYF.